This T cell receptor beta chain was documented in a study of human T cells and chemical hapten exposure. The sample's time point: patch test 1, 2 weeks after DPC sensitization. Treatment described: therapeutic diphenylcyclopropenone sensitization with weekly scalp DPC. The CDR3 sequence is 16 residues long. Many counts were recorded for this clonotype. TCRdb re-analysed the RACE reads in MiXCR, keeping a single row per CDR3 protein. The sample lists 75,000 to 95,000 distinct CDR3 sequences, 10% to 15% occurring once. The sequences come from whole blood, collected in connection with sensitization to the hapten diphenylcyclopropenone (DPC). The chain links TRBV21-1 to TRBJ2-7; the table names TRBD1, a call not compared with the DNA. TRBV21-1 is labeled a pseudogene. The TCR sequence derives from a woman aged 60-75 years with alopecia areata. Some clones in this sample may be carry-over from other donors' samples. The CDR3 spells CASSKVRGASSYEQYF. The CDR3 nucleotides are TGTGCCAGCAGCAAAGTTCGGGGCGCGAGCTCCTACGAGCAGTACTTC.